This record looks at one T cell receptor beta chain sequence and its context. Trimming took 3 bases from V and 8 from J; bases not matched to a gene: 5. The germline gives CDR1 MNHEY, CDR2 SVGAGI. This CDR3 region has 13 residues. The data were produced by immunoSEQ multiplex PCR, yet TCRdb's version contains in-frame clones alone and is incomplete. The data contain 200,000 to 300,000 clones, around 90% of them singletons. The data stem from a study of blood T cell repertoires in COVID-19. Background on the study: The United States, Italy and Spain were the sources of the acute and convalescent COVID-19 samples.

Followed longitudinally, the Seattle patients had been enrolled during active infection. Sequenced material: peripheral blood. The chain uses TRBV6-5 and TRBJ1-2, with 8 bases lining up with TRBD1. This receptor was identified in a person aged 18 to 30 with COVID-19, enrolled during active disease. The CDR3 protein is CASSYAGGGGYTF. In DNA, the CDR3 is TGTGCCAGCAGTTATGCAGGGGGCGGAGGCTACACCTTC.